This T cell receptor (beta chain) appears in the sequencing data of a study of blood T cell repertoires in COVID-19. For the study at large: Sources were T cells, B-cell-depleted T cells, or PBMCs; the material itself was cDNA or gDNA.

Germline loops: CDR1 SGHAT, CDR2 FQNNGV. V was cut by 5 bases and J by 8 bases, with 12 bases left in between. The CDR3 runs 13 residues. Sequencing was performed with immunoSEQ multiplex PCR; in TCRdb, only in-frame clones are kept and a portion is missing. The sample gives around 100,000 clones, about 85% of which show up once; 13% is in the top ten. This sequence joins TRBV11-2 and TRBJ1-4; D is perhaps TRBD1 (6 bases). The material sequenced was peripheral blood. This receptor was identified in a human donor in a cohort sampled during active COVID-19. The chain's CDR3 is CASSPQTGEKLFF. CDR3 bases: TGTGCCAGCAGCCCACAGACAGGAGAAAAACTGTTTTTT. Variable domain in full (rest from reference TRBV11-2 and TRBJ1-4): EAGVAQSPRYKIIEKRQSVAFWCNPISGHATLYWYQQILGQGPKLLIQFQNNGVVDDSQLPKDRFSAERLKGVDSTLKIQPAKLEDSAVYLCASSPQTGEKLFFGSGTQLSVL.